The T cell receptor beta chain described here comes from a study of early T cells in non-severe SARS-CoV-2 infection. Overall study context: Bulk RNA taken from unsorted whole blood was sequenced, leaving chains unpaired.

With 2 bases removed from V and 3 bases from J, the gap between germline ends came to 7 bases. The CDR3 loop spans 14 amino acids. This clonotype was detected only a few times. TCRdb ran MiXCR on the 5' RACE reads and lists one entry per CDR3 protein. The sample holds some 60,000 distinct CDR3 sequences, less than 9.5% seen once. The sequencing sample was made of whole blood. V is TRBV12-3 or TRBV12-4 and J is TRBJ1-4; no clear D gene. The clonotype comes from an adult who was a healthcare worker with PCR-confirmed SARS-CoV-2 infection or an uninfected control (not recorded which). The CDR3 is CASSLSGANEKLFF. In DNA form, the CDR3 reads TGTGCCAGCAGTTTATCCGGGGCTAATGAAAAACTGTTTTTT.